The 27 T cell receptor beta chains below all came from one sample that was sequenced in a study of blood T cell repertoires in COVID-19. Libraries were prepared by immunoSEQ multiplex PCR; TCRdb keeps only in-frame clonotypes and omits some of them. The sample lists 150,000 to 200,000 clones, 70% to 80% occurring once. Material: PBMCs or T cells enriched from blood (not recorded which). Receptor source: a woman aged 45-65 years who had recovered from COVID-19.

V usage is TRBV7-9 and J usage is TRBJ2-7, with a tentative D call TRBD2 (5 bases). This CDR3 contains 13 residues. With 8 bases removed from V and 3 bases from J, the gap between germline ends came to 14 bases. CDR1 SEHNR and CDR2 FQNEAQ come from the germline V gene (reference sequence). The CDR3 reads CASGRSGYYEQYF. CDR3 coding DNA: TGTGCCAGCGGACGTTCGGGGTACTACGAGCAGTACTTC. The whole variable domain, remainder taken from reference TRBV7-9 and TRBJ2-7, is DTGVSQNPRHKITKRGQNVTFRCDPISEHNRLYWYRQTLGQGPEFLTYFQNEAQLEKSRLLSDRFSAERPKGSFSTLEIQRTEQGDSAMYLCASGRSGYYEQYFGPGTRLTVT.

This clone came up once. V and J are TRBV4-2 and TRBJ2-3; 12 nucleotides align to TRBD2. With V trimmed by 1 base and J by 4 bases, 0 bases remained unmatched. The CDR3 length is 15 residues. CDR1 is LGHNA, CDR2 YNFKEQ, per germline. CDR3 nucleotide sequence: TGTGCCAGCAGCCAAGGACTAGCGGGAGCAGATACGCAGTATTTT. Protein product: CASSQGLAGADTQYF.

This chain uses TRBV27 with TRBJ1-1; maybe TRBD1 (6 bases). Trimming pared 3 bases from V and 4 bases from J, leaving 18 bases between. Germline loops: CDR1 MNHEY, CDR2 SMNVEV (reference sequence). CDR3 length: 16 residues. As DNA, the CDR3 is TGTGCCAGCAGTTTTTTATCGGGGGCGGGGGTCACTGAAGCTTTCTTT. Translated, it gives CASSFLSGAGVTEAFF.

The chain joins TRBV28 to TRBJ1-2; D gene unclear. V was pared by 2 bases and J by 6 bases, with 10 bases between. CDR1 MDHEN and CDR2 SYDVKM come from the germline V gene. The CDR3 is made up of 13 amino acids. CDR3 in amino acids: CASSLLRDDGYTF. CDR3 in DNA: TGTGCCAGCAGTTTACTTCGGGATGATGGCTACACCTTC.

V gene TRBV21-1 combines with J gene TRBJ2-5; the table calls TRBD2, which could not be checked here. TRBV21-1 corresponds to a pseudogene. The CDR3 is 16 amino acids. The CDR3 DNA sequence: TGTGCCAGCAGCAAACGGCCTAGCGGGACTAAGGAGACCCAGTACTTC. Residues: CASSKRPSGTKETQYF.

The J gene is TRBJ2-7, the V gene TRBV14, with 8 bases lining up with TRBD2. The CDR3 runs to 13 residues. Per the germline V gene, CDR1 is SGHDN and CDR2 is FVKESK. The V and J ends lost 2 bases and 7 bases, in that order; junction bases with no gene match: 4. Here the CDR3 reads CASSQNVAGEQYF. CDR3 bases: TGTGCCAGCAGCCAAAACGTAGCGGGAGAGCAGTACTTC. Full variable domain (rest looked up from reference TRBV14 and TRBJ2-7): EAGVTQFPSHSVIEKGQTVTLRCDPISGHDNLYWYRRVMGKEIKFLLHFVKESKQDESGMPNNRFLAERTGGTYSTLKVQPAELEDSGVYFCASSQNVAGEQYFGPGTRLTVT.

In this sample, this clone turned up a few times. The chain combines TRBV5-1 with TRBJ1-2, with a possible D match to TRBD1 (6 bases). Germline assignment: CDR1 SGHRS and CDR2 YFSETQ. The V end lost 4 bases, the J end lost 8 bases, and 21 bases lay between the germline ends. The CDR3 spans 15 residues. The CDR3, as DNA: TGCGCCAGCAGCAGGGGGGGGACCCATCCCGGCGGCTACACCTTC. It translates to CASSRGGTHPGGYTF.

J is TRBJ2-7 and V is TRBV10-2; 9 bases are shared with TRBD2. CDR1 is WSHSY and CDR2 is SAAADI in the germline V gene. This CDR3 region has 15 residues. V shed 3 bases, J shed 7 bases, and the junction held 10 bases outside the gene matches. The CDR3 DNA follows: TGCGCCAGCAGTGAATTTAGCGGGAGTACGGGTGAGCAGTACTTC. Protein: CASSEFSGSTGEQYF.

The chain has TRBV15 and TRBJ2-7; a possible D gene is TRBD1 (5 bases). Trimming pared 0 bases from V and 3 bases from J, leaving 15 bases between. There are 16 residues in the CDR3. CDR1 and CDR2 from the germline V gene are LNHNV and YYDKDF (reference sequence). The CDR3 DNA reads TGTGCCACCAGCAGAGATAGTTCTCTCCAGGGCTACGAGCAGTACTTC. Translating it yields CATSRDSSLQGYEQYF.

The sample holds one count of this clone. The rearrangement links TRBV7-8 to TRBJ2-7, with TRBD2 matching over 7 bases. The length of the CDR3 is 15 residues. The germline CDR1 and CDR2 sequences are SGHVS and FQNEAQ. Trimming cost V 2 bases and J 2 bases; bases outside gene matches: 6. CDR3 region: CASSLRAGSTYEQYF. The CDR3 region has the DNA TGTGCCAGCAGCTTAAGAGCGGGATCGACCTACGAGCAGTACTTC. Together with reference TRBV7-8 and TRBJ2-7, the CDR3 gives the full variable domain: GAGVSQSPRYKVAKRGQDVALRCDPISGHVSLFWYQQALGQGPEFLTYFQNEAQLDKSGLPSDRFFAERPEGSVSTLKIQRTQQEDSAVYLCASSLRAGSTYEQYFGPGTRLTVT.

This rearrangement joins TRBV10-3 to TRBJ1-1, with a weak D call TRBD1 (6 bases). V was cut by 6 bases and J by 7 bases, with 15 bases left in between. The CDR3 has 13 residues. From germline, CDR1 is ENHRY and CDR2 SYGVKD. CDR3 bases: TGTGCCATCAGCCTAACCGGACAGATTGAAGCTTTCTTT. This codes for CAISLTGQIEAFF.

The V call is TRBV11-2, the J call TRBJ2-2, with a possible D match to TRBD2 (7 bases). V lost 5 bases and J lost 0, with 19 bases in between. The germline gives CDR1 SGHAT, CDR2 FQNNGV. The CDR3 consists of 18 residues. This CDR3 reads CASSPSGGGFANTGELFF. Here the CDR3 DNA reads TGTGCCAGCAGCCCTAGCGGAGGGGGATTCGCGAACACCGGGGAGCTGTTTTTT. Drawing the rest from reference TRBV11-2 and TRBJ2-2, the complete variable domain is EAGVAQSPRYKIIEKRQSVAFWCNPISGHATLYWYQQILGQGPKLLIQFQNNGVVDDSQLPKDRFSAERLKGVDSTLKIQPAKLEDSAVYLCASSPSGGGFANTGELFFGEGSRLTVL.

This chain connects TRBV9 to TRBJ1-1; possibly TRBD1 for D (5 bases). The CDR3 has 15 residues. Per germline, CDR1 SGDLS and CDR2 YYNGEE. V was trimmed by 3 bases and J by 5 bases, leaving 17 bases between them. The CDR3 sequence is CASSAGGGSRTEAFF. The CDR3 DNA reads as TGTGCCAGCAGCGCCGGCGGGGGGAGCAGGACTGAAGCTTTCTTT.

This clone was seen more than once but under ten times. The V gene is TRBV12-1, the J gene TRBJ2-3; the DNA was not used to check the table's D call, TRBD2. TRBV12-1 is a pseudogene segment. The CDR3 is made up of 16 amino acids. Written as DNA, the CDR3 is TGTGCCAGCAGCCCGCCGGGGGGTACGGCTACAGATACGCAGTATTTT. Amino acids: CASSPPGGTATDTQYF.

V is TRBV7-9 and J is TRBJ2-1; TRBD2 matches 7 bases. The CDR3 length is 14 residues. Germline CDR1 is SEHNR and CDR2 is FQNEAQ (reference sequence). Trimming removed 5 bases from V and 8 bases from J; junction bases left unmatched: 9. The CDR3 DNA reads TGTGCCAGCAGCCTTGCGGGAGCTGACTATGAGCAGTTCTTC. Encoded protein: CASSLAGADYEQFF.

The chain joins TRBV3-1 (or the pseudogene TRBV3-2) to TRBJ2-1, with D possibly matching TRBD2 (6 bases). Germline CDR1 reads LGHDT; CDR2 reads YNNKEL (reference sequence). The CDR3 has 16 residues. The V end was cut by 6 bases, the J end by 0 bases, with 15 bases between. CDR3 protein: CASRPAGTFSYNEQFF. The CDR3 DNA reads as TGTGCCAGCAGACCAGCAGGGACTTTCTCCTACAATGAGCAGTTCTTC.

The rearrangement uses TRBV5-6 and TRBJ2-2; TRBD2 agrees at 9 bases. The CDR3 contains 16 residues. Per the germline V gene, CDR1 is SGHDT and CDR2 is YYEEEE. J lost 1 base, V lost 1 base, and 2 bases had no gene match. In DNA, the CDR3 is TGTGCCAGCAGCTTGATTAGCGGGAGGAACACCGGGGAGCTGTTTTTT. It codes for CASSLISGRNTGELFF. The entire variable domain, with the rest obtained from reference TRBV5-6 and TRBJ2-2, is as follows: DAGVTQSPTHLIKTRGQQVTLRCSPKSGHDTVSWYQQALGQGPQFIFQYYEEEERQRGNFPDRFSGHQFPNYSSELNVNALLLGDSALYLCASSLISGRNTGELFFGEGSRLTVL.

The chain carries TRBV6-5 and TRBJ2-7, with 8 bases lining up with TRBD1. The trim removed 6 bases at V and 5 bases at J, leaving 3 bases unmatched. The CDR3 is 12 residues long. The germline V gene encodes CDR1 MNHEY and CDR2 SVGAGI. In nucleotides, the CDR3 is TGTGCCAGCAGGCGGACAGGGAACGAGCAGTACTTC. Translating gives CASRRTGNEQYF.

The chain employs TRBV5-6 and TRBJ2-5, with 8 bases fitting TRBD2. The CDR3 runs 17 residues. The germline CDR1 and CDR2 sequences are SGHDT and YYEEEE. J gave up 5 bases and V 3 bases, and 15 bases lay outside the gene matches. In nucleotides, the CDR3 is TGTGCCAGCAGCTCAAGGACTAGCTATGTCGGTTCGGAGACCCAGTACTTC. Translating gives CASSSRTSYVGSETQYF. Full variable domain (rest looked up from reference TRBV5-6 and TRBJ2-5): DAGVTQSPTHLIKTRGQQVTLRCSPKSGHDTVSWYQQALGQGPQFIFQYYEEEERQRGNFPDRFSGHQFPNYSSELNVNALLLGDSALYLCASSSRTSYVGSETQYFGPGTRLLVL.

This chain connects TRBV19 to TRBJ1-1, with 10 positions matching TRBD1. This CDR3 contains 16 residues. With 5 bases clipped from V and 8 bases from J, the junction kept 14 bases outside the gene matches. Germline V lookup: CDR1 LNHDA, CDR2 SQIVND (reference sequence). The CDR3 bases are TGTGCCAGTAGTCCCCTCCCGACAGGGGGCATCAAGGAAGCTTTCTTT. Its protein is CASSPLPTGGIKEAFF.

The gene calls are TRBV11-2 and TRBJ2-7; 7 bases are a match to TRBD2. V lost 2 bases and J lost 2; bases outside the gene matches: 15. Germline-derived CDR1 and CDR2 are SGHAT and FQNNGV. The CDR3 has 18 residues. CDR3 DNA: TGTGCCAGCAGCTTATACAGTAGGGCGGGAGTAAGGACCTACGAGCAGTACTTC. It yields the protein CASSLYSRAGVRTYEQYF.

The chain couples TRBV24-1 to TRBJ2-3; 9 positions agree with TRBD1. V lost 4 bases and J lost 9; bases outside the gene matches: 4. The CDR3 runs 13 residues. Germline CDR1 reads KGHDR; CDR2 reads SFDVKD. CDR3 DNA: TGTGCCACCAGTGACCACACAGGGGGCACGCAGTATTTT. Protein sequence: CATSDHTGGTQYF.

J is TRBJ1-5 and V is TRBV4-1; 10 positions match TRBD1. The germline V gene has CDR1 MGHRA and CDR2 YSYEKL. Trimming removed 2 bases from V and 2 bases from J; junction bases left unmatched: 9. The CDR3 is 18 amino acids. CDR3 nucleotides: TGCGCCAGCAGCCAACTTGGGACAGGGGACGCCCGCAATCAGCCCCAGCATTTT. Its translation is CASSQLGTGDARNQPQHF.

The chain carries TRBV11-2 and TRBJ1-2, with no clear D. The CDR3 extends over 10 amino acids. Per the germline V gene, CDR1 is SGHAT and CDR2 is FQNNGV. The V gene lost 8 bases and the J gene lost 2 bases, with 3 bases spanning the gap. Here the CDR3 reads CASGNYGYTF. CDR3 bases: TGTGCCAGCGGCAACTATGGCTACACCTTC.

Here the CDR3 reads CASRGGYNEQFF. CDR3 DNA: TGTGCCAGCCGGGGGGGGTACAATGAGCAGTTCTTC. The chain joins TRBV25-1 to TRBJ2-1; 8 nucleotides line up with TRBD2. Germline V gene data show CDR1 as MGHDK and CDR2 as SYGVNS. Trimming removed 8 bases from V and 4 bases from J; junction bases left unmatched: 1. The CDR3 loop spans 12 amino acids.

This clone occurred a few times. The CDR3 coding sequence is TGCGCCAGCAGCACGGGACAGGGGAATCAGCCCCAGCATTTT. This sequence encodes CASSTGQGNQPQHF. The chain uses TRBV5-1 and TRBJ1-5; TRBD1 matches at 10 bases. This CDR3 has 14 residues. V was pared by 4 bases and J by 4 bases, with 2 bases of the junction left unmatched. Germline CDR1 SGHRS, CDR2 YFSETQ.

CDR3 in amino acids: CASSVSGQSSYNEQFF. DNA of the CDR3: TGTGCCAGCAGCGTAAGCGGTCAGAGCTCCTACAATGAGCAGTTCTTC. The genes are TRBV9 and TRBJ2-1, with D maybe TRBD2 (5 bases). Trimming cost V 1 base and J 0 bases, with 11 bases left between them. The CDR3 totals 16 residues. Germline V CDR1 and CDR2: SGDLS, YYNGEE.